This TCR beta chain is from a study of T cell repertoires and HLA-DP antigens (dated 2018 in TCRdb). Study-wide context: Using HeLa cells transduced to present allogeneic HLA-DP, the study set up an in vitro model of CD4+ T cell alloreactivity. The three donors were two male and one female, with ages ranging from the 18-to-29 to the 60-to-69 age band. Compared with self, one alloantigen differed at one amino acid in the peptide-binding groove and the other differed at around eleven, modelling structurally similar versus dissimilar alloantigens. Average DNA input was approximately 200 ng for sorted CD137+CD4+ samples, compared with about 1,100 ng for pre-culture CD4+ samples. Overall study results and their limits: Limitations included only a few donors, a non-physiological HeLa antigen-presenting system, and the use of total CD4+ responder cells. Naive and memory CD4+ repertoires were not analysed separately. Average cumulative frequency of clones undetected before culture was under 40% against one allele and around 51% against the other. Clonality of sorted CD137+ cells was similar against both alloantigens (around 0.4) and much higher than in pre-culture samples (approximately 0.041).

From V the trimming removes 5 bases and from J it removes 7 bases, while the gene matches leave 4 bases of the junction unaccounted for. The cysteine opens and the phenylalanine closes a CDR3 of 14 amino acids. Of all the DNA, just the CDR3 is kept, 42 bases in frame from base 1. The germline V gene (reference sequence) gives CDR1 as LNHDA and CDR2 as SQIVND. TCRB CDR3 regions were amplified with the immunoSEQ multiplex PCR using forward primers for 54 TRBV segments and reverse primers for 13 TRBJ segments. Pre-culture CD4+ samples were sequenced at deep resolution, targeting under 250,000 T cell genomes. Sequencing of amplicons was performed on an Illumina HiSeq System, and 87 bp reads covering the CDR3 were generated. The authors processed their data as follows. PCR and sequencing errors in the reads were corrected, and alignment to IMGT reference sequences was used to define CDR3 regions. Template and unique rearrangement counts were estimated using synthetic template pools. Clonality was calculated as 1 minus Pielou's evenness. Richness was estimated with the Daley-Smith estimator. Morisita's index was used to measure repertoire overlap. Clones present in cultured samples but not detected in the pre-culture repertoire of the same donor were defined as low-abundance clones. TCRdb carries this immuneACCESS record with in-frame sequences only. Its versions omit some clonotypes, under half of them owing to an unresolved V gene in the studies checked, with the rest unexplained. V, J and clone size were drawn from that table, and D and trimming were deduced from the DNA. The sample profile shows tens of thousands of clones; 80% of them were found once. Of the sample, around 1.4% is held by the ten largest clones.

This clone has only a few counts. There is no known antigen for this receptor. Nothing much larger sits one base from this clone, and base qualities are not available. Magnetic bead negative selection was used to isolate untouched CD4+ T cells from Ficoll-separated PBMC, with purity averaging roughly 98%. Using magnetic beads, untouched CD4+ T cells were isolated from Ficoll-separated PBMC at roughly 98% purity, with only negligible CD8+ contamination. Donors were a few healthy blood donors whose buffy coats supplied peripheral blood mononuclear cells. All three donors were CMV seronegative. The DNeasy Blood & Tissue Kit was used to extract genomic DNA. Genomic DNA from sorted CD137+CD4+ cells and from pre-culture CD4+ baseline samples of each subject was subjected to TCRB sequencing.

The V and J genes are TRBV19 and TRBJ2-2; 10 middle bases align to TRBD1. The clonotype was recovered from a man aged 60-69 years in good health and CMV-seronegative. The sample comprised CD4+ T cells from PBMCs. The sequenced DNA is TGTGCCAGTAGTGACAGGGGGCAAGACGGGGAGCTGTTTTTT. Protein translation: CASSDRGQDGELFF.